These T cell receptor beta chains were read from a single sample in a study of T cell repertoires in cytomegalovirus infection. TCRdb reanalysed the reads using MiXCR and keeps one entry per CDR3 protein. The sample lists about 530,000 distinct CDR3 sequences, more than 25% occurring once. The sequencing sample was made of PBMCs. These receptors were collected from a human donor in good health (CMV status not recorded). Some clones in this sample may be carry-over from other donors' samples. The CDR3 runs from the conserved cysteine through the conserved F or W. D genes are given only for firm matches. Some rows mark clone size as missing; the rest say once, few, many or name a class of expanded clone.

>NA|TRBV3-1|NA|TRBJ2-3
TGTGCCAGCAGCCAAGTTCTAGGGGATACGCAGTATTTT
CASSQVLGDTQYF
>TRBD1|TRBV18|few|TRBJ2-5
TGTGCCAGCTCGCGGACAGGGAAGGAGACCCAGTACTTC
CASSRTGKETQYF
>NA|TRBV7-6|NA|TRBJ1-2
TGTGCCAGCAGCCTGGACAGCCTCTATGGCTACACCTTC
CASSLDSLYGYTF
>NA|TRBV12-3/TRBV12-4|NA|TRBJ2-6
TGTGCCAGCAGTTTGAGGCCTCACTCTGGGGCCAACGTCCTGACTTTC
CASSLRPHSGANVLTF
>TRBD2|TRBV20-1|few|TRBJ2-1
TGCAGTGCTACTGAGGGACTAGTTAGGGACAATGAGCAGTTCTTC
CSATEGLVRDNEQFF
>NA|TRBV7-2|NA|TRBJ2-1
TGTGCCGGCAGCACGACCCCTTACAATGAGCAGTTCTTC
CAGSTTPYNEQFF
>NA|TRBV4-1|few|TRBJ1-6
TGCGCCAGCAGCCAACCGACAGTTAATTCACCCCTCCACTTT
CASSQPTVNSPLHF
>NA|TRBV2|few|TRBJ2-6
TGTGCCAGCAGCGCAGGGTATGGGGCCAACGTCCTGACTTTC
CASSAGYGANVLTF
>NA|TRBV7-2|many|TRBJ2-7
TGTGCCAGCAGCTTAATCGGGGTCGAGCAGTACTTC
CASSLIGVEQYF
>NA|TRBV6-5|NA|TRBJ2-5
TGTGCCAGCAGCACATGGGGGATCCAAGAGACCCAGTACTTC
CASSTWGIQETQYF
>NA|TRBV7-6|many|TRBJ2-3
TGTGCCAGCAGCAACCCACTGAAGGCCCCCCACGATACGCAGTATTTT
CASSNPLKAPHDTQYF
>TRBD1|TRBV7-2|many|TRBJ2-6
TGTGCCAGCAGCCGACCGACAGGGCTCCCAGCGGCCAACGTCCTGACTTTC
CASSRPTGLPAANVLTF
>NA|TRBV7-6|few|TRBJ1-2
TGTGCCAGCAGCTTAGTCTCTGGCGGGGTTGGTCATGGCTACACCTTC
CASSLVSGGVGHGYTF
>NA|TRBV28|few|TRBJ2-3
TGTGCCAGCAGTGAGGACACACCAAGTGCTACGCAGTATTTT
CASSEDTPSATQYF
>TRBD1|TRBV29-1|few|TRBJ1-5
TGCAGCGTTGCACAGGGGAACCTTCTGCCCCAGCATTTT
CSVAQGNLLPQHF
>NA|TRBV7-2|many|TRBJ2-2
TGTGCCAGCAGCTCATCGACTAGCGGGGAGCTGTTTTTT
CASSSSTSGELFF
>NA|TRBV20-1|few|TRBJ2-4
TGCAGTGCCCCCCCCCCGGGAGCCAAAAACATTCAGTACTTC
CSAPPPGAKNIQYF
>TRBD1|TRBV12-3/TRBV12-4|few|TRBJ1-5
TGTGCCAGCAAGCCGACAGGGAATCAGCCCCAGCATTTT
CASKPTGNQPQHF
>TRBD2|TRBV28|once|TRBJ2-7
TGTGCCAGTACGGGAGGGGTCATCTCCTACGAGCAGTACTTC
CASTGGVISYEQYF
>NA|TRBV14|once|TRBJ1-6
TGTGCCAGCAGCCAAGGAACGGTCTATAATTCACCCCTCCACTTT
CASSQGTVYNSPLHF
>NA|TRBV12-3/TRBV12-4|many|TRBJ2-1
TGTGCCAGCAGTTTCGGGACCGGTGAGCAGTTCTTC
CASSFGTGEQFF
>TRBD1|TRBV5-4|many|TRBJ1-6
TGTGCCAGCAGCTCGGGACAGGGGTTGACTTCACCCCTCCACTTT
CASSSGQGLTSPLHF
>TRBD2|TRBV7-6|NA|TRBJ2-1
TGTGCCAGCAGCTGGTGGGGTGGGGAGGGCTCCTACAATGGGCAGTTCTTC
CASSWWGGEGSYNGQFF
>NA|TRBV29-1|once|TRBJ2-1
TGCAGCGCTACCGGGACAACCGGGGACAATGAGCAGTTCTTC
CSATGTTGDNEQFF
>TRBD2|TRBV10-3|NA|TRBJ2-1
TGTGCCATCAGTGAGTCGCGACTAGCGGGGGGGAATGAGCAGCTCTTC
CAISESRLAGGNEQLF
>TRBD1|TRBV12-3/TRBV12-4|many|TRBJ1-1
TGTGCCAGCAGGTCCACAGGGGGCACTGAAGCTTTCTTT
CASRSTGGTEAFF
>NA|TRBV7-2|NA|TRBJ2-7
TGTGCCAGCAGCCCTGACGGGACCCCCTACGAGCAGTACTTC
CASSPDGTPYEQYF
>NA|TRBV10-3|NA|TRBJ1-6
TGTGCCATCAACGGGGAAGCGAGCTCCTATAATTCACCCCTCCACTTT
CAINGEASSYNSPLHF
>NA|TRBV7-3|many|TRBJ1-1
TGTGCCTGCTCGGCGATCGGGAGGAACACTGAAGCTTTCTTT
CACSAIGRNTEAFF
>TRBD2|TRBV15|NA|TRBJ2-1
TGTGCCACCAGCAGCGGGGGAGGCGGGAGAGGTGAGCAGTTCTTC
CATSSGGGGRGEQFF
>NA|TRBV7-2|many|TRBJ1-2
TGTGCCAGCTCAGGCTTTTCTAACTATGGCTACACCTTC
CASSGFSNYGYTF
>TRBD1|TRBV7-8|many|TRBJ2-2
TGTGCCAGCAGCCACCGGGACAGGGGGACCGGGGAGCTGTTTTTT
CASSHRDRGTGELFF
>NA|TRBV7-2|many|TRBJ2-3
TGTGCCAGCAGCACTTACACAGATACGCAGTATTTT
CASSTYTDTQYF
>NA|TRBV7-2|few|TRBJ2-7
TGTGCCAGCACCCCTAGGCCACTCTCCTACGAGCAGTACTTC
CASTPRPLSYEQYF
>NA|TRBV7-2|many|TRBJ1-1
TGTGCCAGCAGCTTCGTGAACACTGAAGCTTTCTTT
CASSFVNTEAFF
>TRBD1|TRBV28|NA|TRBJ1-6
TGTGCCAGCAGTACGACAGGGGGCTTCAATAATTCACCCCTCCACTTT
CASSTTGGFNNSPLHF
>NA|TRBV19|NA|TRBJ1-5
TGTGCCAGTAGTCCCCGGGCAGGCCGATATAGCAATCAGCCCCAGCATTTT
CASSPRAGRYSNQPQHF
>TRBD1|TRBV7-9|few|TRBJ2-3
TGTGCCAGCAGCTTAACGACAGGGGCTAGGGATACGCAGTATTTT
CASSLTTGARDTQYF
>NA|TRBV7-2|many|TRBJ1-2
TGTGCCAGCAGCTTAGACCCCCGGGCAGCCAACTATGGCTACACCTTC
CASSLDPRAANYGYTF
>NA|TRBV20-1|few|TRBJ2-1
TGCAGTGCTAGAGGTGACAGGCCAAATGAGCAGTTCTTC
CSARGDRPNEQFF
>NA|TRBV14|NA|TRBJ2-2
TGTGCCAGCAGCCAAGTTCTGGGTTTCACCGGGGAGCTGTTTTTT
CASSQVLGFTGELFF
>TRBD2|TRBV5-6|few|TRBJ2-5
TGTGCCAGCAGCTTGGACGTGGGGGGGTTCCAAGAGACCCAGTACTTC
CASSLDVGGFQETQYF
>NA|TRBV3-1|NA|TRBJ1-2
TGTGCCAGCAGCCCAACTTTGTCGGGGGATGGCTACACCTTC
CASSPTLSGDGYTF
>TRBD1|TRBV7-8|many|TRBJ1-2
TGTGCCAGCAGCTTAGCGCGTTTTTGGGGACAGGGGGGTGGCTACACCTTC
CASSLARFWGQGGGYTF
>TRBD1|TRBV7-2|few|TRBJ2-1
TGTGCCAGCAGCAAGAGACAGGGAGTGCGGGAGCAGTTCTTC
CASSKRQGVREQFF
>TRBD2|TRBV6-6|few|TRBJ2-1
TGTGCCAGCAGTTACCAGAGAGCGGGAGCTTACAATGAGCAGTTCTTC
CASSYQRAGAYNEQFF
>TRBD1|TRBV5-1|NA|TRBJ2-5
TGCGCCAGCAGCTTGGGCTCGACAGGGGGGGAGACCCAGTACTTC
CASSLGSTGGETQYF
>TRBD1|TRBV14|NA|TRBJ1-6
TGTGCCAGCAGCCAAGTGGGGACAGGGGTTTCACCCCTCCACTTT
CASSQVGTGVSPLHF
>TRBD1|TRBV28|once|TRBJ2-2
TGTGCCAGCAGTCCCTGGGACAGGAACACCGGGGAGCTGTTTTTT
CASSPWDRNTGELFF
>NA|TRBV15|NA|TRBJ2-1
TGTGCCACCAGCAGAGATGCCGCCCCCTACAATGAGCAGTTCTTC
CATSRDAAPYNEQFF
>NA|TRBV7-6|many|TRBJ1-5
TGTGCCAGCAGCTTAGCGCTGGAGCAGGGTGAGTTCAACGGTCAGCCCCAGCATTTT
CASSLALEQGEFNGQPQHF
>TRBD2|TRBV7-2|few|TRBJ2-1
TGTGCCAGCAGCACCCCGACTAGCGGCCCTTACAATGAGCAGTTCTTC
CASSTPTSGPYNEQFF
>TRBD1|TRBV6-1|few|TRBJ2-4
TGTGCCAGCAGTGAATCCCGAGGGGACAGGCTAGCCAAAAACATTCAGTACTTC
CASSESRGDRLAKNIQYF
>TRBD2|TRBV7-2|few|TRBJ2-1
TGTGCCAGCAGCTTTGGACTAGCAAGGAGGGATGAGCAGTTCTTC
CASSFGLARRDEQFF
>NA|TRBV7-3|few|TRBJ2-6
TGTGCCAGCAGCTTAAATCGTATGGGCTCCTCTGGGGCCAACGTCCTGACTTTC
CASSLNRMGSSGANVLTF